This T cell receptor (beta chain) was identified in a study of OX40 agonist ivuxolimab in advanced cancers. Study information: The drug used for patients, ivuxolimab, was an agonistic anti-OX40 (CD134) antibody. Partial responses were achieved by three patients, of whom one had hepatocellular carcinoma and two had cutaneous melanoma.

A note on this clone: The target antigen is unknown.

The CDR3 sequence is 13 residues long. Germline V gene sequence: CDR1 SGHTA, CDR2 FQGNSA. V shed 4 bases and J shed 11 bases, with 15 bases lying between them. The data were produced by immunoSEQ multiplex PCR, yet TCRdb's version contains in-frame clones alone and is incomplete. Of about 120,000 clones in the sample, 85% to 90% were seen once. Study observations and caveats: Normalized expansion of T-cell clones was also low for some nonresponders. Circulating CD4+ and CD8+ T cells showed clonal expansion by week 6 at 0.1 to 3.0 mg/kg.

The TCR originated in an adult with an advanced solid tumor such as melanoma, head and neck, liver or kidney cancer. Sequencing was performed on CD4+ or CD8+ T cells sorted from blood, taken in a trial of the OX40 agonist ivuxolimab. The chain carries TRBV7-2 and TRBJ1-5; a weak D match, TRBD1 (5 bases). The CDR3 is CASSSYGGPAQHF. The CDR3 DNA is TGTGCCAGCAGCTCCTACGGGGGTCCGGCCCAGCATTTT. Drawing the rest from reference TRBV7-2 and TRBJ1-5, the complete variable domain is GAGVSQSPSNKVTEKGKDVELRCDPISGHTALYWYRQSLGQGLEFLIYFQGNSAPDKSGLPSDRFSAERTGGSVSTLTIQRTQQEDSAVYLCASSSYGGPAQHFGDGTRLSIL.